This TCR beta chain was retrieved from a study of blood T cell repertoires in COVID-19. Authors' processing steps: Amplification from reference gene primers served as the basis for estimated nucleated cell counts. The table came from immunoSEQ multiplex PCR; TCRdb's copy has only in-frame clones and leaves some out. That table supplies the V and J calls and clone size; D and trimming were determined from the DNA. The table shows about 310,000 clones, with around 86% occurring only once. Germline V gene sequence: CDR1 MDHEN, CDR2 SYDVKM. CDR3 length equals 14 residues. V gave up 5 bases and J gave up 2 bases, with 10 bases separating them.

Sequencing was done on a sample of peripheral blood. This chain joins TRBV28 and TRBJ1-3; possible D gene TRBD1, 6 bases. The clonotype originates from a man aged 45-65 years with active or convalescent COVID-19. The CDR3, as DNA: TGTGCCAGCAGTACACAGGGAACTGGAAACACCATATATTTT. Translating it yields CASSTQGTGNTIYF.